The clone carrying this TCR beta chain was seen only once. Its antigen remains unknown. These data originate in a study of cytomegalovirus exposure and HLA in healthy donors. Findings and caveats of the study: TCR beta chain V- and J-gene trimming was linked, in a later analysis, to a missense variant in DCLRE1C. Earlier findings revealed that most TCR beta V segments proved productive either about 90% or about 30% of the time.

The PCR made use of 60 Vbeta and 13 Jbeta primers. Clones were read by immunoSEQ multiplex PCR, and TCRdb kept only the in-frame ones, dropping some. The data show more than 150,000 clones, with 80% to 85% seen just once and less than 7% held by the top ten. With 0 bases removed from V and 8 bases from J, the gap between germline ends came to 16 bases. The CDR3 loop spans 15 amino acids. Germline V CDR1 and CDR2: ENHRY, SYGVKD. The V and J genes are TRBV10-3 and TRBJ1-2; unclear D gene. This TCR was sampled from a middle-aged man in good health and CMV-seropositive. Sequencing was carried out using PBMCs. This chain's CDR3 is CAISESIEETSGYTF. CDR3 DNA sequence: TGTGCCATCAGTGAGTCGATTGAGGAGACTAGCGGCTACACCTTC.